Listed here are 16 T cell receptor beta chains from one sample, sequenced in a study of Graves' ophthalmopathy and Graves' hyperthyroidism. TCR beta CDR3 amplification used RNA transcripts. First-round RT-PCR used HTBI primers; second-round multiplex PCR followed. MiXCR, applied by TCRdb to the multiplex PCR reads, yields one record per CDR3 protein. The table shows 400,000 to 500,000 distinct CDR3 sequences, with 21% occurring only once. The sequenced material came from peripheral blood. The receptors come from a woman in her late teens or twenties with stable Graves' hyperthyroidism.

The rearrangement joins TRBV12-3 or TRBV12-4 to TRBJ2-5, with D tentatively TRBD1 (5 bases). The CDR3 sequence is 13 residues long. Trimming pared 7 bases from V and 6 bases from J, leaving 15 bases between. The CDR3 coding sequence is TGTGCCAGCACCCCGGCAGGGATGCAGACCCAGTACTTC. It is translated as CASTPAGMQTQYF.

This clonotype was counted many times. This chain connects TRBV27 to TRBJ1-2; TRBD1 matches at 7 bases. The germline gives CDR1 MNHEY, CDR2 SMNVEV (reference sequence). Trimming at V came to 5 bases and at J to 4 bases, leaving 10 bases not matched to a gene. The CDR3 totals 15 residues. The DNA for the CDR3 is TGTGCCAGCAGTCCCCCCAGGGGGAAAGGCTATGGCTACACCTTC. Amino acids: CASSPPRGKGYGYTF.

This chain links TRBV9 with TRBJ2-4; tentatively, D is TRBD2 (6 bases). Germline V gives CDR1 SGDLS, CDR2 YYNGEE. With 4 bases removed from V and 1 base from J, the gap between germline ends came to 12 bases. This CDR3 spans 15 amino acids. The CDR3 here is CASSPLSGAKNIQYF. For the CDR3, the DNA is TGTGCCAGCAGCCCCTTAAGCGGGGCCAAAAACATTCAGTACTTC.

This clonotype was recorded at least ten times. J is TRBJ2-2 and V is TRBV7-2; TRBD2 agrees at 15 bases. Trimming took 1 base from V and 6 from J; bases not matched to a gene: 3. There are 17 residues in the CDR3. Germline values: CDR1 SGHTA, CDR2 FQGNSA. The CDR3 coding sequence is TGTGCCAGCAGCTTAGGGACTAGCGGGAGGGCGGCCGGGGAGCTGTTTTTT. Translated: CASSLGTSGRAAGELFF. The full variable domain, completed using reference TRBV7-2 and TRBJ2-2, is GAGVSQSPSNKVTEKGKDVELRCDPISGHTALYWYRQSLGQGLEFLIYFQGNSAPDKSGLPSDRFSAERTGGSVSTLTIQRTQQEDSAVYLCASSLGTSGRAAGELFFGEGSRLTVL.

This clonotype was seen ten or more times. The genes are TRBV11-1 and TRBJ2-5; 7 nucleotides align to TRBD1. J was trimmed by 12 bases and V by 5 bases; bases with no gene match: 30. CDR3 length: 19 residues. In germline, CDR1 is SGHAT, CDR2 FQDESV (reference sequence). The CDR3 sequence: CASSTTLGQVFPMVPEEYF. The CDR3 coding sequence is TGTGCCAGCAGCACCACACTAGGACAGGTGTTCCCGATGGTACCAGAGGAGTACTTC. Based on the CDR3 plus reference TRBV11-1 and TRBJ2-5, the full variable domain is EAEVAQSPRYKITEKSQAVAFWCDPISGHATLYWYRQILGQGPELLVQFQDESVVDDSQLPKDRFSAERLKGVDSTLKIQPAELGDSAMYLCASSTTLGQVFPMVPEEYFGPGTRLLVL.

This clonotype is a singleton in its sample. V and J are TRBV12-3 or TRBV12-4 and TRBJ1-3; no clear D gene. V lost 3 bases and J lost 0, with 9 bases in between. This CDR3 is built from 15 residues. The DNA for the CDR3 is TGTGCCAGCAGTTTGACGGAGCACTCTGGAAACACCATATATTTT. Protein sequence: CASSLTEHSGNTIYF.

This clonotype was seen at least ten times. The CDR3 sequence: CAISESVPSNSGGYTF. CDR3 in DNA: TGTGCCATCAGTGAGTCGGTCCCCTCTAACTCGGGGGGCTACACCTTC. The chain has TRBV10-3 and TRBJ1-2, with D unresolved. V was cut by 0 bases and J by 8 bases, with 19 bases left in between. This CDR3 spans 16 amino acids. Germline lookup yields CDR1 ENHRY and CDR2 SYGVKD.

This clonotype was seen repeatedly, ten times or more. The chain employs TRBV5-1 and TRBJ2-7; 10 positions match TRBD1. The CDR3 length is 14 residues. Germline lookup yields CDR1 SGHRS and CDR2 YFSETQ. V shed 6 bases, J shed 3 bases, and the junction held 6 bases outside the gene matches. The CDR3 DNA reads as TGCGCCAGCAACCGGGACAGGGGAGACTACGAGCAGTACTTC. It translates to CASNRDRGDYEQYF.

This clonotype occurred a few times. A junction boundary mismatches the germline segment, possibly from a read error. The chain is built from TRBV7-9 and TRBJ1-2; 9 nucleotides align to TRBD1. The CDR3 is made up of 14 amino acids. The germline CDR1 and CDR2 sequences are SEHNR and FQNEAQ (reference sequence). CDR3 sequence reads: CVSSLGQGNYGYTF. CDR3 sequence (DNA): TGTGTCAGCAGCCTCGGACAGGGGAACTATGGCTACACCTTC.

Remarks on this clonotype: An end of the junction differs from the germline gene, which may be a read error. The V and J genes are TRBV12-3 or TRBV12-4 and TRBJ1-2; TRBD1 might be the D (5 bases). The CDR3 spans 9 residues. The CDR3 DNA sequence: TGTGCCGGCAGGGAAGGCTACACCTTC. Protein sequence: CAGREGYTF.

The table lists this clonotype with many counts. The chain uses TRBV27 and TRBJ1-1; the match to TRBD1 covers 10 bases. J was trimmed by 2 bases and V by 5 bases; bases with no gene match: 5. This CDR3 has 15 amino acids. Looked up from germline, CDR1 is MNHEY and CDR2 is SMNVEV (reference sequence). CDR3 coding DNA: TGTGCCAGCAGTAGAGAGACAGGGGGCAACACTGAAGCTTTCTTT. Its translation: CASSRETGGNTEAFF.

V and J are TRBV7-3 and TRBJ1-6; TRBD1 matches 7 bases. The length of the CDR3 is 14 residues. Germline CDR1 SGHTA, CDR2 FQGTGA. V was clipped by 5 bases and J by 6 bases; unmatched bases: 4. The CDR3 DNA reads TGTGCCAGCAGCCCCGGGACAGTTAATTCACCCCTCCACTTT. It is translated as CASSPGTVNSPLHF.

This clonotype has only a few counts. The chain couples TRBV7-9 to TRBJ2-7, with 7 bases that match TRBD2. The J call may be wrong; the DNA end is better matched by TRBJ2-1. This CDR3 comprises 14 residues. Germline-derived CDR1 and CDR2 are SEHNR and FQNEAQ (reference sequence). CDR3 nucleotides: TGTGCCAGCAGCTTTGGGGGAGGGTCCTCCGAGCAGTTCTTC. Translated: CASSFGGGSSEQFF.

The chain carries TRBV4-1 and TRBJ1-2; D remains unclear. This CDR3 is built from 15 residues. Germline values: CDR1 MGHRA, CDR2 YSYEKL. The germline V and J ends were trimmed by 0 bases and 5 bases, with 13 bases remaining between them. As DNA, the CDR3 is TGCGCCAGCAGCCAAGATGAGGGTTGGGATTATGGCTACACCTTC. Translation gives CASSQDEGWDYGYTF.

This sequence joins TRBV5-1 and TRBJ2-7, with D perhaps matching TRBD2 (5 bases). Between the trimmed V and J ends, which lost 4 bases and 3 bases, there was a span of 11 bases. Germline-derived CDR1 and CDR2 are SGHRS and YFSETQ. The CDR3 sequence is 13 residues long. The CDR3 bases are TGCGCCAGCAGCACAGCGGCTAGCTACGAGCAGTACTTC. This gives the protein CASSTAASYEQYF.

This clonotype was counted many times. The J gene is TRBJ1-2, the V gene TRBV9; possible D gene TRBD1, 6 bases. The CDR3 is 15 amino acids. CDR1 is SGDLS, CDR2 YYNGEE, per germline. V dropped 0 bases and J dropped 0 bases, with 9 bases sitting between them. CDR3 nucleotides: TGTGCCAGCAGCGTAGGACAGGTCCCTAACTATGGCTACACCTTC. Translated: CASSVGQVPNYGYTF.